The 29 T cell receptor beta chains reported below all come from one sample, sequenced in a study of lymphopenia after photon versus proton radiotherapy. Produced via immunoSEQ multiplex PCR; TCRdb's table is partial and in-frame only. The table has 30,000 to 45,000 clones, about 93% seen once. The sample consisted of peripheral blood, taken from a patient treated with photon-based radiotherapy. The receptor set was obtained from a man aged 55 to 70 with cholangiocarcinoma.

The rearrangement joins TRBV9 to TRBJ1-1; TRBD1 matches 7 bases. V trimming: 4 bases; J trimming: 5 bases; junction bases outside the gene matches: 14. Germline V lookup: CDR1 SGDLS, CDR2 YYNGEE. CDR3 size: 16 residues. The CDR3 DNA reads TGTGCCAGCAGCCGCGGGACAGCGCAGCGGGGGACTGAAGCTTTCTTT. As protein: CASSRGTAQRGTEAFF.

The chain carries TRBV7-8 and TRBJ1-2; D possibly corresponds to TRBD1 (5 bases). CDR1 and CDR2 (germline): SGHVS, FQNEAQ. The V end was cut by 5 bases, the J end by 2 bases, with 15 bases between. CDR3 length equals 15 residues. CDR3 amino acids: CASSLDTGVNYGYTF. CDR3 bases: TGTGCCAGCAGCCTGGACACAGGAGTAAACTATGGCTACACCTTC.

This rearrangement joins TRBV28 to TRBJ2-7, with 7 bases aligning to TRBD1. Germline V lookup: CDR1 MDHEN, CDR2 SYDVKM. With V trimmed by 8 bases and J by 2 bases, 3 bases remained unmatched. The CDR3 has 12 amino acids. CDR3 sequence: CASQTGTYEQYF. CDR3 in DNA: TGTGCCAGCCAGACAGGGACCTACGAGCAGTACTTC.

The chain combines TRBV27 with TRBJ2-1; D call uncertain. The germline CDR1 and CDR2 sequences are MNHEY and SMNVEV (reference sequence). V dropped 3 bases and J dropped 5 bases, with 8 bases sitting between them. The CDR3 is made up of 13 amino acids. The CDR3 region is CASSFAVDNEQFF. CDR3 DNA sequence: TGTGCCAGCAGTTTTGCAGTGGACAATGAGCAGTTCTTC.

This chain links TRBV9 with TRBJ2-3; the D gene could be TRBD1 or TRBD2 (6 bases each). The V gene's germline CDR1 is SGDLS and CDR2 YYNGEE. The CDR3 consists of 16 residues. V was clipped by 0 bases and J by 2 bases, with 13 bases between them. Here the CDR3 DNA reads TGTGCCAGCAGCGTAGCTAGGGGGGATTACACAGATACGCAGTATTTT. Residues: CASSVARGDYTDTQYF.

The chain couples TRBV10-2 to TRBJ1-1, with D uncertain. The V gene lost 6 bases and the J gene lost 1 base, with 6 bases spanning the gap. The length of the CDR3 is 12 residues. Per germline, CDR1 WSHSY and CDR2 SAAADI. The CDR3 is CASRASNTEAFF. The DNA for the CDR3 is TGCGCCAGCAGGGCGTCGAACACTGAAGCTTTCTTT.

This clone was seen a single time. This chain connects TRBV14 to TRBJ2-5; TRBD1 aligns across 8 bases. The CDR3 contains 16 residues. Losses at the gene ends were 2 bases for V and 2 bases for J; bases not matched to a gene: 7. CDR1 is SGHDN, CDR2 FVKESK, per germline. The DNA of the CDR3 is TGTGCCAGCAGCCAATTACCGACAGGGGTACAAGAGACCCAGTACTTC. Translation: CASSQLPTGVQETQYF.

The rearrangement links TRBV18 to TRBJ2-3, with 7 nucleotides matching TRBD1. Germline CDR1 and CDR2: KGHSH and LQKENI. The length of the CDR3 is 14 residues. Trimming removed 6 bases from V and 3 bases from J; junction bases left unmatched: 6. The CDR3 here is CASSDRDGTDTQYF. CDR3 nucleotides: TGTGCCAGCTCCGACAGGGACGGGACAGATACGCAGTATTTT. Using reference TRBV18 and TRBJ2-3 for the parts outside the CDR3, the full variable domain is NAGVMQNPRHLVRRRGQEARLRCSPMKGHSHVYWYRQLPEEGLKFMVYLQKENIIDESGMPKERFSAEFPKEGPSILRIQQVVRGDSAAYFCASSDRDGTDTQYFGPGTRLTVL.

V is TRBV19 and J is TRBJ2-7; 7 bases are shared with TRBD1. V lost 5 bases, J lost 9 bases, and 10 bases stayed unmatched. The CDR3 extends over 13 amino acids. Looked up from germline, CDR1 is LNHDA and CDR2 is SQIVND (reference sequence). CDR3 loop: CASSDSTGTAQYF. The CDR3, as DNA: TGTGCCAGTAGTGACTCGACAGGGACAGCGCAGTACTTC.

V is TRBV19 and J is TRBJ1-5; 7 positions match TRBD1. CDR3 size: 14 residues. Germline CDR1 LNHDA, CDR2 SQIVND (reference sequence). With V trimmed by 5 bases and J by 6 bases, 7 bases remained unmatched. The CDR3 sequence: CASSLVQGGQPQHF. The CDR3 DNA reads as TGTGCCAGTAGTTTGGTTCAGGGGGGTCAGCCCCAGCATTTT.

J is TRBJ2-5 and V is TRBV6-5, with D possibly matching TRBD2 (6 bases). V gave up 2 bases and J gave up 9 bases, with 13 bases separating them. The CDR3 has 13 residues. Per the germline V gene, CDR1 is MNHEY and CDR2 is SVGAGI. The CDR3 spells CASSYATGVAQYF. CDR3 coding DNA: TGTGCCAGCAGTTACGCTACGGGGGTAGCCCAGTACTTC.

DNA for the CDR3: TGTGCCAGCACCCCTGGACAGGTGGACAATGAGCAGTTCTTC. Its translation is CASTPGQVDNEQFF. V and J are TRBV6-1 and TRBJ2-1; 7 bases match TRBD1. V trimming: 7 bases; J trimming: 5 bases; junction bases outside the gene matches: 8. The CDR3 is 14 residues long. The germline CDR1 and CDR2 sequences are MNHNS and SASEGT.

The chain joins TRBV18 to TRBJ2-3; 7 nucleotides line up with TRBD1. The CDR3 sequence is 12 residues long. Per germline, CDR1 KGHSH and CDR2 LQKENI. The V segment lost 5 bases and the J segment 7 bases; nucleotides outside the gene matches: 3. CDR3 in amino acids: CASSMGQHTQYF. The CDR3 nucleotides read TGTGCCAGCTCAATGGGACAGCATACGCAGTATTTT.

The rearrangement joins TRBV5-1 to TRBJ2-3, with 12 nucleotides matching TRBD1. The germline V gene has CDR1 SGHRS and CDR2 YFSETQ. V dropped 4 bases and J dropped 6; count of bases not matched to a gene: 6. This CDR3 spans 15 amino acids. Written as DNA, the CDR3 is TGCGCCAGCAGCCAGGGACAGGGGGCCTGGGATACGCAGTATTTT. Translating it yields CASSQGQGAWDTQYF.

The V gene is TRBV7-2, the J gene TRBJ2-1; TRBD1 is a possible D gene (7 bases). The ends were cut back, 0 bases at V and 7 bases at J, with 10 bases in the middle. CDR1 and CDR2 (germline): SGHTA, FQGNSA. The CDR3 is 14 amino acids. The CDR3: CASSLAPGGNEQFF. As DNA, the CDR3 is TGTGCCAGCAGCTTAGCGCCAGGGGGGAATGAGCAGTTCTTC.

This chain joins TRBV5-1 and TRBJ2-7; D unresolved. From germline, CDR1 is SGHRS and CDR2 YFSETQ. Between the trimmed V and J ends, which lost 0 bases and 7 bases, there was a span of 11 bases. The CDR3 length is 13 residues. The CDR3 is CASSLGVLEEQYF. The CDR3 DNA is TGCGCCAGCAGCTTGGGAGTACTGGAGGAGCAGTACTTC.

This chain connects TRBV11-3 to TRBJ2-2; D gene ambiguous. The CDR3 runs 14 residues. The ends were cut back, 0 bases at V and 1 base at J, with 3 bases in the middle. The germline V gene has CDR1 SGHNT and CDR2 YENEEA. The CDR3 DNA reads as TGTGCCAGCAGCTTAGACATGAACACCGGGGAGCTGTTTTTT. Translated: CASSLDMNTGELFF.

In its sample, this clone was seen once. V gene TRBV18 combines with J gene TRBJ1-2, with TRBD1 matching 8 bases. There are 14 residues in the CDR3. V was clipped by 1 base and J by 6 bases; unmatched bases: 4. CDR1 is KGHSH, CDR2 LQKENI, per germline. DNA for the CDR3: TGTGCCAGCTCACCACTACAGGGGGAGGATGGCTACACCTTC. The encoded protein is CASSPLQGEDGYTF.

The rearrangement joins TRBV14 to TRBJ1-1; D remains ambiguous. Germline CDR1 SGHDN, CDR2 FVKESK. This CDR3 has 14 residues. V was clipped by 0 bases and J by 5 bases, with 10 bases between them. CDR3 amino acids: CASSQESWRTEAFF. The DNA of the CDR3 is TGTGCCAGCAGCCAAGAATCGTGGCGGACTGAAGCTTTCTTT.

This clone was counted between two and nine times. This chain joins TRBV13 and TRBJ2-3; weak D call: TRBD2 (7 bases). The CDR3 loop spans 13 amino acids. Germline CDR1 is PRHDT and CDR2 is FYEKMQ (reference sequence). Trimming took 9 bases from V and 2 from J, leaving 12 bases between them. In DNA form, the CDR3 reads TGTGCCAGTGGGAGGGGGAACACAGATACGCAGTATTTT. It codes for CASGRGNTDTQYF.

V is TRBV19 and J is TRBJ1-1, with D uncertain. CDR3 length: 14 amino acids. CDR1 is LNHDA and CDR2 is SQIVND in the germline V gene (reference sequence). Trimming shortened V by 1 base and J by 5 bases, and 11 bases separated the two germline ends. CDR3: CASSIGSGGTEAFF. DNA of the CDR3: TGTGCCAGTAGTATAGGATCGGGCGGAACTGAAGCTTTCTTT.

V and J are TRBV7-2 and TRBJ2-3, with 9 bases lining up with TRBD1. V dropped 6 bases and J dropped 2; count of bases not matched to a gene: 6. The CDR3 has 15 amino acids. CDR1 SGHTA and CDR2 FQGNSA come from the germline V gene. The CDR3 spells CASSTTGGITDTQYF. The CDR3 region has the DNA TGTGCCAGCAGTACTACAGGGGGCATCACAGATACGCAGTATTTT. Full variable domain (outside the CDR3, taken from reference TRBV7-2 and TRBJ2-3): GAGVSQSPSNKVTEKGKDVELRCDPISGHTALYWYRQSLGQGLEFLIYFQGNSAPDKSGLPSDRFSAERTGGSVSTLTIQRTQQEDSAVYLCASSTTGGITDTQYFGPGTRLTVL.

J is TRBJ2-1 and V is TRBV4-1, with 7 bases that match TRBD1. CDR1 is MGHRA, CDR2 YSYEKL, per germline. J gave up 2 bases and V 4 bases, and 5 bases lay outside the gene matches. This CDR3 contains 15 residues. In DNA form, the CDR3 reads TGCGCCAGCAGCCGACAGGGAAGGCCCTACAATGAGCAGTTCTTC. This sequence encodes CASSRQGRPYNEQFF.

The chain carries TRBV19 and TRBJ1-4, with TRBD1 as a possible D gene (5 bases). The CDR3 extends over 19 amino acids. Looked up from germline, CDR1 is LNHDA and CDR2 is SQIVND (reference sequence). The V gene lost 3 bases and the J gene lost 0 bases, with 20 bases spanning the gap. CDR3 amino acids: CASSIRAGWGTATNEKLFF. The CDR3 DNA reads as TGTGCCAGTAGTATTCGGGCAGGCTGGGGGACGGCAACTAATGAAAAACTGTTTTTT.

The chain uses TRBV19 and TRBJ2-5, with D possibly TRBD1 on 6 matching bases. The CDR3 loop spans 14 amino acids. The germline gives CDR1 LNHDA, CDR2 SQIVND (reference sequence). V lost 3 bases and J 3 bases, leaving 11 bases between the germline ends. This CDR3 is CASSMRQGKETQYF. The CDR3 DNA reads TGTGCCAGTAGTATGAGGCAGGGGAAAGAGACCCAGTACTTC.

The chain combines TRBV7-9 with TRBJ2-7; D gene uncertain. Deletions cut 7 bases from V and 1 base from J, with 11 bases between. The germline V gene has CDR1 SEHNR and CDR2 FQNEAQ (reference sequence). The CDR3 sequence is 13 residues long. CDR3 sequence: CASTQSESYEQYF. The CDR3 coding sequence is TGTGCCAGCACGCAAAGTGAGTCCTACGAGCAGTACTTC.

CDR3 residues: CAISGITGTGMSGYTF. CDR3 bases: TGTGCCATCAGTGGAATTACCGGGACAGGGATGAGTGGCTACACCTTC. The chain combines TRBV10-3 with TRBJ1-2, with 9 bases matching TRBD1. The V gene's germline CDR1 is ENHRY and CDR2 SYGVKD. The CDR3 consists of 16 residues. J was trimmed by 7 bases and V by 4 bases; bases with no gene match: 13.

V usage is TRBV25-1 and J usage is TRBJ2-7; 8 nucleotides line up with TRBD1. Germline values: CDR1 MGHDK, CDR2 SYGVNS. This CDR3 comprises 13 residues. Trimming took 6 bases from V and 1 from J; bases not matched to a gene: 2. The CDR3 sequence is CASRDRVSYEQYF. CDR3 nucleotide sequence: TGTGCCAGCAGGGACAGGGTTTCCTACGAGCAGTACTTC.

V usage is TRBV7-6 and J usage is TRBJ1-6; D might be TRBD1 (5 bases). Germline V lookup: CDR1 SGHVS, CDR2 FNYEAQ. V was clipped by 5 bases and J by 0 bases, with 14 bases between them. CDR3 size: 17 residues. The CDR3 DNA is TGTGCCAGCAGCACTACAGGAAATAGCTCCTATAATTCACCCCTCCACTTT. It translates to CASSTTGNSSYNSPLHF.